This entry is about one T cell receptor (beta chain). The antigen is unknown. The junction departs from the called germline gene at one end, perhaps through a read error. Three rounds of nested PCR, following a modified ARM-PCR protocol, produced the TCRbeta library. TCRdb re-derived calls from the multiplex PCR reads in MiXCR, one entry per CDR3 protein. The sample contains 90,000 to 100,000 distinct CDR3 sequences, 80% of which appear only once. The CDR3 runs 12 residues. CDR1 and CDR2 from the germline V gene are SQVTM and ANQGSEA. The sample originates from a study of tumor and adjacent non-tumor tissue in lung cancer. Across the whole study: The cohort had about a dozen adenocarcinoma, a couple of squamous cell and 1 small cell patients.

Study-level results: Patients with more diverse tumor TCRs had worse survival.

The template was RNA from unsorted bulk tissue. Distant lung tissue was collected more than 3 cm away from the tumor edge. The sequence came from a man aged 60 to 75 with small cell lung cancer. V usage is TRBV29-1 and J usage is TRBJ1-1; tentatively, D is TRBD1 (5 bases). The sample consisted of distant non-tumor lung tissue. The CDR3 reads CSVGGWGTEALF. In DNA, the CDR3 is TGCAGCGTTGGGGGTTGGGGCACTGAAGCTCTCTTT.